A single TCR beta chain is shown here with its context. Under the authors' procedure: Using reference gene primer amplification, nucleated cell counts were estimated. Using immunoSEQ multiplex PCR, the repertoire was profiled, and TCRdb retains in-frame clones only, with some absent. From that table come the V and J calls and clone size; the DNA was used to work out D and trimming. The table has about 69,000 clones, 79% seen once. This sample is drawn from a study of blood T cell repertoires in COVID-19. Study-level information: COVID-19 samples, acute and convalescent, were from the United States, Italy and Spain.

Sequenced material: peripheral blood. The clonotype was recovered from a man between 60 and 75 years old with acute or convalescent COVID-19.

CDR3 DNA: TGTGCCAGCAGCAAACAAAACCAGGTGAACACTGAAGCTTTCTTT. It is translated as CASSKQNQVNTEAFF. V is TRBV5-5 and J is TRBJ1-1; no reliable D call. From germline, CDR1 is SGHKS and CDR2 YYEKEE (reference sequence). The CDR3 covers 15 residues. The germline V and J ends were trimmed by 4 bases and 0 bases, with 13 bases remaining between them.